This entry lists 3 T cell receptor beta chains sequenced from one sample in a study of cytomegalovirus exposure and HLA in healthy donors (dated by TCRdb to the late 2010s). The library was generated by the immunoSEQ multiplex PCR assay. A mixture of 60 forward primers for TCR Vbeta segments and 13 reverse primers for TCR Jbeta segments was used in the multiplex PCR. The table comes from immuneACCESS by way of TCRdb, which keeps in-frame sequences with V and J called. Part of the clones is missing from these tables; in studies checked, under half for an unresolved V gene and the rest for unknown reasons. A total of more than 110,000 clones appear in this sample, 80% of them only once. The ten largest clonotypes hold less than 3% of the sample. The sequenced sample was PBMCs. The receptors were sampled from a man aged 50-59 years in good health and CMV-seronegative.

This clone came up a few times. The chain uses TRBV4-1 and TRBJ1-2; the D gene is possibly TRBD1 (5 bases). CDR3 length: 13 amino acids. The germline V gene encodes CDR1 MGHRA and CDR2 YSYEKL. Trimming took off 0 bases at V and 8 bases at J, with 10 bases between the two ends. The CDR3 spells CASSQDRGRGYTF. The DNA for the CDR3 is TGCGCCAGCAGCCAAGATCGGGGGAGAGGCTACACCTTC.

The chain employs TRBV28 and TRBJ2-2, with TRBD1 matching 7 bases. V trimming: 2 bases; J trimming: 7 bases; junction bases outside the gene matches: 7. Germline CDR1 and CDR2: MDHEN and SYDVKM. CDR3 size: 15 residues. CDR3 coding DNA: TGTGCCAGCAGTTTAGCACAGGGGTACGGCGGGGAGCTGTTTTTT. It is translated as CASSLAQGYGGELFF.

This clone showed up just once. The chain links TRBV21-1 to TRBJ2-3; TRBD2, the table's D call, was not compared with the DNA. TRBV21-1 is recorded as a pseudogene. The CDR3 has 14 amino acids. CDR3 nucleotides: TGTGCCAGCAGCCGGGGGGCCTGCACAGATACGCAGTATTTT. As protein: CASSRGACTDTQYF.